What follows are 15 T cell receptor beta chains derived from one specimen sequenced in a study of beta chain features in type 1 diabetes. Investigators reverse transcribed all isolated RNA, so they sequenced expressed TCRB transcripts. This table comes from immunoSEQ multiplex PCR, and its TCRdb copy is limited to in-frame clones, with some not included. Of about 240,000 clones detected, around 26% appear once; the ten largest clones hold roughly 4.1%. Sequenced input: central memory CD4+ T cells from blood. The source is a man aged 25 to 40 in good health.

This clone showed up just a few times. This chain uses TRBV9 with TRBJ2-1; 9 bases line up with TRBD1. The junction had 6 bases not matched to a gene; V was cut back by 1 base and J by 10 bases. CDR1 SGDLS and CDR2 YYNGEE come from the germline V gene. This CDR3 has 14 amino acids. The CDR3 protein is CASSVTGGSGEQFF. CDR3 nucleotide sequence: TGTGCCAGCAGCGTAACAGGGGGCTCGGGCGAGCAGTTCTTC.

This clone has more than one count but fewer than ten. The chain carries TRBV30 and TRBJ1-2; D is uncertain. Germline assignment: CDR1 GTSNPN and CDR2 SVGIG (reference sequence). Trimming removed 4 bases at V and 4 bases at J, with 22 bases between. This CDR3 has 16 residues. CDR3 sequence: CAWTPGIPAPTYGYTF. The CDR3 bases are TGTGCCTGGACCCCCGGGATCCCGGCACCTACCTATGGCTACACCTTC. Complete variable domain (other parts from reference TRBV30 and TRBJ1-2): SQTIHQWPATLVQPVGSPLSLECTVEGTSNPNLYWYRQAAGRGLQLLFYSVGIGQISSEVPQNLSASRPQDRQFILSSKKLLLSDSGFYLCAWTPGIPAPTYGYTFGSGTRLTVV.

V gene TRBV5-4 combines with J gene TRBJ1-1, with D uncertain. The CDR3 extends over 12 amino acids. V lost 5 bases and J lost 4, with 9 bases in between. CDR1 SGHNT and CDR2 YYREEE come from the germline V gene (reference sequence). CDR3 protein: CASRGMSTEAFF. Written as DNA, the CDR3 is TGTGCCAGCAGGGGGATGAGCACTGAAGCTTTCTTT.

V gene TRBV29-1 combines with J gene TRBJ2-7; a weak D match, TRBD1 (6 bases). Per the germline V gene, CDR1 is SQVTM and CDR2 is ANQGSEA. The CDR3 is 13 amino acids. The V and J ends lost 4 bases and 6 bases respectively, with 16 bases between them. The CDR3 DNA reads as TGCAGCGTTGCACCAGGGGTGGGCCGCGAGCAGTACTTC. It yields the protein CSVAPGVGREQYF.

This rearrangement joins TRBV15 to TRBJ2-5; TRBD2 is a possible D gene (6 bases). With 1 base removed from V and 2 bases from J, the gap between germline ends came to 11 bases. This CDR3 has 15 residues. Germline-derived CDR1 and CDR2 are LNHNV and YYDKDF (reference sequence). The CDR3, as DNA: TGTGCCACCAGCAGAGGGACTACCGGGCAAGAGACCCAGTACTTC. It specifies CATSRGTTGQETQYF.

The chain carries TRBV6-5 and TRBJ2-7; 9 bases are shared with TRBD1. The CDR3 sequence is 15 residues long. V shed 5 bases, J shed 6 bases, and the junction held 11 bases outside the gene matches. The germline V gene has CDR1 MNHEY and CDR2 SVGAGI. The CDR3 region has the DNA TGTGCCAGCAGTACAAATTCCGGGACAGGGACCGAGCAGTACTTC. Amino acids: CASSTNSGTGTEQYF.

For the CDR3, the DNA is TGCAGCGTCTCCACCGGACAATCCAGTGAGCAGTTCTTC. Protein: CSVSTGQSSEQFF. The gene calls are TRBV29-1 and TRBJ2-1; D possibly corresponds to TRBD1 (5 bases). Trimming removed 6 bases at V and 9 bases at J, with 18 bases between. Germline V gene sequence: CDR1 SQVTM, CDR2 ANQGSEA. The CDR3 contains 13 residues.

The chain is built from TRBV7-2 and TRBJ1-1; D is unresolved. From germline, CDR1 is SGHTA and CDR2 FQGNSA. The length of the CDR3 is 14 residues. Trimming shortened V by 2 bases and J by 3 bases, and 10 bases separated the two germline ends. CDR3 residues: CASSLFVGDTEAFF. The CDR3 nucleotides read TGTGCCAGCAGCTTATTCGTCGGGGACACTGAAGCTTTCTTT.

V is TRBV7-8 and J is TRBJ2-7; D is uncertain. V was shortened by 5 bases and J by 1 base, with 12 bases between the two germline ends. From germline, CDR1 is SGHVS and CDR2 FQNEAQ. The CDR3 is 14 amino acids. The CDR3, as DNA: TGTGCCAGCAGCCCGCTAGTGATTTCCTACGAGCAGTACTTC. Protein sequence: CASSPLVISYEQYF.

The chain joins TRBV7-8 to TRBJ2-2; 7 nucleotides line up with TRBD2. J was trimmed by 6 bases and V by 5 bases; bases with no gene match: 6. Looked up from germline, CDR1 is SGHVS and CDR2 is FQNEAQ. The CDR3 has 14 residues. DNA for the CDR3: TGTGCCAGCAGCCCCATGGGACTACCCGGGGAGCTGTTTTTT. Translated, it gives CASSPMGLPGELFF.

This clone was found a few times. The gene calls are TRBV19 and TRBJ2-3; D not resolved. V lost 3 bases to trimming and J lost 4 bases, with 20 bases between them. From germline, CDR1 is LNHDA and CDR2 SQIVND (reference sequence). This CDR3 comprises 17 residues. The CDR3 bases are TGTGCCAGTAGTATGAGATTCCAGGATCGGGTTGCAGATACGCAGTATTTT. Translating gives CASSMRFQDRVADTQYF. Combining the CDR3 with reference TRBV19 and TRBJ2-3 gives the whole variable domain DGGITQSPKYLFRKEGQNVTLSCEQNLNHDAMYWYRQDPGQGLRLIYYSQIVNDFQKGDIAEGYSVSREKKESFPLTVTSAQKNPTAFYLCASSMRFQDRVADTQYFGPGTRLTVL.

This clone was detected only a few times. This chain uses TRBV30 with TRBJ1-3, with D possibly matching TRBD1 (6 bases). CDR3 length: 14 residues. V gave up 3 bases and J gave up 2 bases, with 11 bases separating them. Germline CDR1 reads GTSNPN; CDR2 reads SVGIG (reference sequence). The CDR3 bases are TGTGCCTGGAGACCCGGGACAACTGGAAACACCATATATTTT. It specifies CAWRPGTTGNTIYF.

This chain links TRBV6-5 with TRBJ1-5; D is perhaps TRBD1 (5 bases). Germline values: CDR1 MNHEY, CDR2 SVGAGI. Deletions cut 4 bases from V and 1 base from J, with 14 bases between. The CDR3 is 16 residues long. The CDR3 DNA is TGTGCCAGCAGTTTAGGGCAGGGCGTAAGCAATCAGCCCCAGCATTTT. Its protein product is CASSLGQGVSNQPQHF.

This clone was seen more than once but under ten times. V is TRBV4-2 and J is TRBJ1-6; TRBD1 is a possible D gene (5 bases). This CDR3 comprises 17 residues. CDR1 LGHNA and CDR2 YNFKEQ come from the germline V gene. The ends were cut back, 0 bases at V and 9 bases at J, with 18 bases in the middle. The CDR3 bases are TGTGCCAGCAGCCAAGATAATCAGGGAGGTTCGAGTTCACCCCTCCACTTT. This sequence encodes CASSQDNQGGSSSPLHF.

In its sample, this clone was seen a few times. The chain employs TRBV7-2 and TRBJ2-1; possibly TRBD2 for D (6 bases). CDR1 and CDR2 (germline): SGHTA, FQGNSA. This CDR3 is built from 15 residues. Trimming left V 5 bases short and J 5 bases short, with 16 bases between. Here the CDR3 DNA reads TGTGCCAGCAGCCCTGACGGTACTAGCAACAATGAGCAGTTCTTC. It encodes CASSPDGTSNNEQFF.